The clone carrying this T cell receptor (beta chain) was counted many times. The antigen is unknown. The data were obtained in a study of regulatory T cells in long-lasting Graves disease. Study-wide points: Lower TCR diversity was seen in persistent Graves' patients than in newly diagnosed ones.

The TCR beta library used iRepertoire HTBI primers with Arm-PCR amplification of CDR3. TCRdb re-called the multiplex PCR reads through MiXCR, storing one row per CDR3 protein. The table shows 310,000 or so distinct CDR3 sequences, with 20% to 25% occurring only once. The CDR3 length is 16 residues. Trimming removed 0 bases at V and 4 bases at J, with 15 bases between. Germline loops: CDR1 SGHTA, CDR2 FQGNSA. Time point meaning: persistent/refractory GD, antithyroid drugs over 5 years with positive TRAb. PBMC RNA served as the TCR library source. The V and J genes are TRBV7-2 and TRBJ1-2; D call uncertain. Sequenced material: peripheral blood mononuclear cells (PBMCs), taken when the disease was refractory, from a patient treated with antithyroid drugs. The sequence came from a female donor with Graves disease. As DNA, the CDR3 is TGTGCCAGCAGCTTAGCGATGCAGGCCTCGGGCTATGGCTACACCTTC. This gives the protein CASSLAMQASGYGYTF.